Below, 21 T cell receptor beta chains from the same sample are listed, as sequenced in a study of blood T cell repertoires in COVID-19. The data were produced by immunoSEQ multiplex PCR, yet TCRdb's version contains in-frame clones alone and is incomplete. The table lists approximately 260,000 clones, about 86% of them singletons. Material for sequencing was PBMCs or T cells enriched from blood (not recorded which). These receptors came from a man in his fifties who had recovered from COVID-19.

The CDR3 bases are TGTGCCAGCAGCCAAGCCAGGGTCAGCTACGAGCAGTACTTC. Protein product: CASSQARVSYEQYF. The chain has TRBV4-2 and TRBJ2-7, with D possibly matching TRBD1 (5 bases). V lost 1 base, J lost 3 bases, and 10 bases lay in between. The CDR3 loop spans 14 amino acids. CDR1 is LGHNA, CDR2 YNFKEQ, per germline.

The rearrangement uses TRBV27 and TRBJ2-6; a possible D gene is TRBD2 (6 bases). From germline, CDR1 is MNHEY and CDR2 SMNVEV (reference sequence). V shed 7 bases and J shed 4 bases, with 17 bases lying between them. CDR3 length equals 16 residues. The DNA of the CDR3 is TGTGCCAGCACGGGCGGCGGGACGGGGGGGGCCAACGTCCTGACTTTC. This gives the protein CASTGGGTGGANVLTF.

The chain joins TRBV27 to TRBJ2-7, with 7 bases identical to TRBD2. The CDR3 extends over 16 amino acids. Germline CDR1 is MNHEY and CDR2 is SMNVEV (reference sequence). The J segment lost 2 bases and the V segment lost 5 bases, leaving 12 bases of the junction unmatched. This CDR3 is CASSPDLGLLTYEQYF. The DNA of the CDR3 is TGTGCCAGCAGTCCAGACTTGGGACTACTAACCTACGAGCAGTACTTC.

The chain recombines TRBV24-1 with TRBJ2-3; 9 nucleotides match TRBD1. CDR3 length: 16 amino acids. From germline, CDR1 is KGHDR and CDR2 SFDVKD. J gave up 5 bases and V 4 bases, and 9 bases lay outside the gene matches. CDR3 in DNA: TGTGCCACCAGTGACCCCGGGACAGGGAGAATAGATACGCAGTATTTT. Protein: CATSDPGTGRIDTQYF.

This chain links TRBV5-1 with TRBJ1-2; no reliable D call. The V end lost 1 base, the J end lost 4 bases, and 17 bases lay between the germline ends. Looked up from germline, CDR1 is SGHRS and CDR2 is YFSETQ. The CDR3 has 16 amino acids. The CDR3 DNA reads TGCGCCAGCAGCTTGCGTGAGTCGGCGGAGAGCTATGGCTACACCTTC. It codes for CASSLRESAESYGYTF.

CDR3 bases: TGCAGCGTTGGGGGCTACCGCCGCGAGCAGTACTTC. Translated: CSVGGYRREQYF. The chain recombines TRBV29-1 with TRBJ2-7; D possibly corresponds to TRBD1 (5 bases). This CDR3 has 12 residues. Trimming shortened V by 4 bases and J by 6 bases, and 13 bases separated the two germline ends. The germline V gene encodes CDR1 SQVTM and CDR2 ANQGSEA.

This chain joins TRBV6-5 and TRBJ1-4, with a weak D call TRBD1 (6 bases). Trimming removed 6 bases from V and 2 bases from J, with 10 bases in between. The CDR3 is 14 residues long. CDR1 and CDR2 from the germline V gene are MNHEY and SVGAGI. The CDR3 DNA is TGTGCCAGCAGCGTCAGGGGCACTAATGAAAAACTGTTTTTT. It is translated as CASSVRGTNEKLFF.

The rearrangement joins TRBV4-1 to TRBJ1-2; a weak D match, TRBD1 (5 bases). CDR1 is MGHRA, CDR2 YSYEKL, per germline. This CDR3 has 13 residues. Trimming left V 2 bases short and J 8 bases short, with 12 bases between. CDR3 bases: TGCGCCAGCAGCCAAAGTGGGGCAGACGGCTACACCTTC. Translated, it gives CASSQSGADGYTF.

This sequence joins TRBV10-2 and TRBJ2-2; 8 bases line up with TRBD2. The length of the CDR3 is 16 residues. V gave up 3 bases and J gave up 6 bases; unmatched junction bases: 9. Germline CDR1 reads WSHSY; CDR2 reads SAAADI. The CDR3 DNA reads as TGCGCCAGCAGTGAATTAGGACTAGCCGCTCCCGGGGAGCTGTTTTTT. It codes for CASSELGLAAPGELFF.

The gene calls are TRBV10-2 and TRBJ2-1; 8 positions match TRBD2. V lost 8 bases, J lost 5 bases, and 14 bases stayed unmatched. This CDR3 comprises 16 residues. The germline V gene has CDR1 WSHSY and CDR2 SAAADI. DNA of the CDR3: TGCGCCAGCGCCAAAACCCTAGCGGGTACCGACAATGAGCAGTTCTTC. Amino acid sequence: CASAKTLAGTDNEQFF.

V gene TRBV4-2 combines with J gene TRBJ1-2; D gene unclear. V lost 1 base and J lost 0, with 9 bases in between. The germline V gene has CDR1 LGHNA and CDR2 YNFKEQ. The CDR3 has 15 amino acids. The CDR3 here is CASSQGREANYGYTF. In nucleotides, the CDR3 is TGTGCCAGCAGCCAAGGCCGAGAAGCTAACTATGGCTACACCTTC.

The V call is TRBV2, the J call TRBJ1-5; D is unclear. Per germline, CDR1 SNHLY and CDR2 FYNNEI. Between the trimmed V and J ends, which lost 8 bases and 9 bases, there was a span of 17 bases. The CDR3 consists of 13 residues. The CDR3 here is CASRWRVEGPQHF. DNA of the CDR3: TGTGCCAGCCGGTGGAGGGTCGAGGGGCCCCAGCATTTT.

This chain uses TRBV15 with TRBJ1-1; possible D gene TRBD1, 6 bases. The length of the CDR3 is 15 residues. Germline V gene lookup returns CDR1 LNHNV and CDR2 YYDKDF (reference sequence). The V gene lost 0 bases and the J gene lost 1 base, with 9 bases spanning the gap. This chain's CDR3 is CATSRDLQGNTEAFF. As DNA, the CDR3 is TGTGCCACCAGCAGAGACCTACAGGGGAACACTGAAGCTTTCTTT.

In its sample, this clone was seen a few times. The CDR3 region is CASRRTATEAFF. The CDR3 DNA is TGTGCCAGCCGAAGGACAGCTACTGAAGCTTTCTTT. The chain carries TRBV25-1 and TRBJ1-1; tentatively, D is TRBD1 (6 bases). Germline V gene data show CDR1 as MGHDK and CDR2 as SYGVNS. Trimming shortened V by 8 bases and J by 5 bases, and 12 bases separated the two germline ends. The CDR3 spans 12 residues. The complete variable domain, with remaining parts taken from reference TRBV25-1 and TRBJ1-1, reads EADIYQTPRYLVIGTGKKITLECSQTMGHDKMYWYQQDPGMELHLIHYSYGVNSTEKGDLSSESTVSRIRTEHFPLTLESARPSHTSQYLCASRRTATEAFFGQGTRLTVV.

This clone was detected a few times. The CDR3 sequence is CASSSNWDSNQPQHF. In nucleotides, the CDR3 is TGTGCCAGCAGCTCCAATTGGGACAGTAATCAGCCCCAGCATTTT. The chain has TRBV7-9 and TRBJ1-5; 7 positions match TRBD1. Germline V gene sequence: CDR1 SEHNR, CDR2 FQNEAQ (reference sequence). The V segment lost 4 bases and the J segment 4 bases; nucleotides outside the gene matches: 7. This CDR3 comprises 15 residues.

V gene TRBV2 combines with J gene TRBJ2-3; D possibly corresponds to TRBD1 (6 bases). V lost 5 bases and J lost 0, with 12 bases in between. Germline V gene lookup returns CDR1 SNHLY and CDR2 FYNNEI. The CDR3 has 15 amino acids. This CDR3 reads CASSRPRGSTDTQYF. As DNA, the CDR3 is TGTGCCAGCAGTCGTCCCAGGGGAAGCACAGATACGCAGTATTTT.

The V gene is TRBV7-9, the J gene TRBJ2-7, with D perhaps TRBD1 (6 bases). CDR3 length: 13 residues. V was cut by 7 bases and J by 0 bases, with 10 bases left in between. Germline lookup yields CDR1 SEHNR and CDR2 FQNEAQ (reference sequence). CDR3 DNA sequence: TGTGCCAGCAAGGACAGTTCCTCCTACGAGCAGTACTTC. Its protein is CASKDSSSYEQYF.

The chain recombines TRBV7-8 with TRBJ1-1; D is undetermined. V was cut by 1 base and J by 7 bases, with 4 bases left in between. The CDR3 runs 11 residues. The germline V gene has CDR1 SGHVS and CDR2 FQNEAQ. The CDR3 nucleotides read TGTGCCAGCAGCTTAGACAGTGAAGCTTTCTTT. It codes for CASSLDSEAFF.

V is TRBV3-1 (or the pseudogene TRBV3-2) and J is TRBJ2-1; TRBD2 matches at 12 bases. V gave up 3 bases and J gave up 1 base; unmatched junction bases: 7. This CDR3 is 18 amino acids long. The germline CDR1 and CDR2 sequences are LGHDT and YNNKEL (reference sequence). The CDR3 loop is CASSHGLAGGLSYNEQFF. CDR3 bases: TGTGCCAGCAGCCATGGCCTAGCGGGAGGGCTGTCCTACAATGAGCAGTTCTTC.

This clone has a count of ten or more. The chain uses TRBV5-4 and TRBJ2-7, with TRBD1 matching over 9 bases. The CDR3 is made up of 15 amino acids. V shed 4 bases, J shed 2 bases, and the junction held 7 bases outside the gene matches. The germline V gene has CDR1 SGHNT and CDR2 YYREEE (reference sequence). CDR3: CASSRRQGGAYEQYF. In DNA form, the CDR3 reads TGTGCCAGCAGCCGTCGACAGGGGGGGGCCTACGAGCAGTACTTC.

This clone has only a few counts. This sequence joins TRBV9 and TRBJ2-1, with 10 bases lining up with TRBD2. The length of the CDR3 is 15 residues. V was clipped by 4 bases and J by 8 bases; unmatched bases: 9. The germline V gene encodes CDR1 SGDLS and CDR2 YYNGEE. The CDR3 DNA sequence: TGTGCCAGCAGCCCTGGACTAGCGGAAACAGATGAGCAGTTCTTC. Translated, it gives CASSPGLAETDEQFF.